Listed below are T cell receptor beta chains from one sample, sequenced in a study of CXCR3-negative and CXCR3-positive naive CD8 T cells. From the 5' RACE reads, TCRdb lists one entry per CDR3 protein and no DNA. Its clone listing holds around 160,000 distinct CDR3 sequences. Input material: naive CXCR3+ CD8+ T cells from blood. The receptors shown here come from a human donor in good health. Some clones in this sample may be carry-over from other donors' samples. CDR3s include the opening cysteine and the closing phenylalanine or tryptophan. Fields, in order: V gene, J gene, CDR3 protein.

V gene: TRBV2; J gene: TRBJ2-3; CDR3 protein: CAGGTASTDTQYF
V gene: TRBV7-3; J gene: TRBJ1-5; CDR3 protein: CASSPSGGDQPQHF
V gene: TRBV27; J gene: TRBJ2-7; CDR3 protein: CASSPRGDREQYF
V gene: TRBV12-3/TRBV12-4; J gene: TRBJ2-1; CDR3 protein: CASSKDARNEQFF
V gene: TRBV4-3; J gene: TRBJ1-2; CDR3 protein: CASSRLWGGQEPPANYGYTF
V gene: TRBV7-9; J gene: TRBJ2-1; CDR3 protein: CASSFGHEQFF
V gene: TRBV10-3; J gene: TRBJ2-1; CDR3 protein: CAISPQITSPVSSYNEQFF
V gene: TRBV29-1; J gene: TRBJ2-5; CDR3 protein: CSVEGREETQYF
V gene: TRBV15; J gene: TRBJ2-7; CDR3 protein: CATGERGRVDEQYF
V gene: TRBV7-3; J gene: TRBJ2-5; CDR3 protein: CASSPSGGGAWTPYF